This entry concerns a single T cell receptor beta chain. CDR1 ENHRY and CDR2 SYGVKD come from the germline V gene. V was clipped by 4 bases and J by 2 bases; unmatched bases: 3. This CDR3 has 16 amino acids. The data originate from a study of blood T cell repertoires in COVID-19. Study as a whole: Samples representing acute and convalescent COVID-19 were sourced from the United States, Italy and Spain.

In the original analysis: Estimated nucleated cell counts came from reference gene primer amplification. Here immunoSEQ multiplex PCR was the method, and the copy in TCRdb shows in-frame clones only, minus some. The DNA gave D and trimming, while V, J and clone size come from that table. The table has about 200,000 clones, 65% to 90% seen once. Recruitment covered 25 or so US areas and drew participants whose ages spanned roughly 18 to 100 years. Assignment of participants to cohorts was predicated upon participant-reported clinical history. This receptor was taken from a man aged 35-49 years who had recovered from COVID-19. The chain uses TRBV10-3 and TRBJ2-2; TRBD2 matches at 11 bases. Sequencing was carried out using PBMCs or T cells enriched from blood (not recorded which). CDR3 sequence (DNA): TGTGCCATCAGTGGTAGCGGGAGGGATAACACCGGGGAGCTGTTTTTT. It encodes CAISGSGRDNTGELFF.